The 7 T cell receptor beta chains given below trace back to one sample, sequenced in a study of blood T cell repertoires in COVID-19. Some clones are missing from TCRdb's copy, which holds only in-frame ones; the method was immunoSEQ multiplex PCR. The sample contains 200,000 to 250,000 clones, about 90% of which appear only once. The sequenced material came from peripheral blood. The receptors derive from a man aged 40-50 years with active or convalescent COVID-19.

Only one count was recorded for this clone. In DNA form, the CDR3 reads TGTGCCAGCAGCCCAGGTCAGGACAAAGTTTCCTACGAGCAGTACTTC. Translation gives CASSPGQDKVSYEQYF. The chain has TRBV5-4 and TRBJ2-7, with D tentatively TRBD1 (5 bases). Germline V gives CDR1 SGHNT, CDR2 YYREEE (reference sequence). The CDR3 has 16 residues. The V and J ends lost 4 bases and 1 base respectively, with 18 bases between them.

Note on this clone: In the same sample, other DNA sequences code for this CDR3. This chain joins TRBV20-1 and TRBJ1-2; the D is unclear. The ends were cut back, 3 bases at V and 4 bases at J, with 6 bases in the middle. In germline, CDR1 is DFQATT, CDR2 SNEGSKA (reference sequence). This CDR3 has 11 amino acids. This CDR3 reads CSASRGYGYTF. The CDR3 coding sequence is TGCAGTGCTAGCCGGGGCTATGGCTACACCTTC.

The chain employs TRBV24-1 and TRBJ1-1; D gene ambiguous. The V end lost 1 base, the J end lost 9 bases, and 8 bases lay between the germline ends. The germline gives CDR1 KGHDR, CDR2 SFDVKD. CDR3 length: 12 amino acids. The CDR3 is CATSDFYSQAFF. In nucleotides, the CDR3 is TGTGCCACCAGTGATTTTTACAGCCAAGCTTTCTTT.

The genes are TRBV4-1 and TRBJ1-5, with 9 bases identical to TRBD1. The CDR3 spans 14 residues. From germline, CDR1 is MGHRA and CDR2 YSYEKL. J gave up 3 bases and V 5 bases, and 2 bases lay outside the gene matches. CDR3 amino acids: CASSNRGPNQPQHF. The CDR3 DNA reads TGCGCCAGCAGCAACAGGGGGCCCAATCAGCCCCAGCATTTT.

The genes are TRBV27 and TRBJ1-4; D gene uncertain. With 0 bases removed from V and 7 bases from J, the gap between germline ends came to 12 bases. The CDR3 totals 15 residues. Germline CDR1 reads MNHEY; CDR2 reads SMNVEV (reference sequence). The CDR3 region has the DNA TGTGCCAGCAGTTTATCGTCCTGGGAGCGTGAAAAACTGTTTTTT. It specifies CASSLSSWEREKLFF.

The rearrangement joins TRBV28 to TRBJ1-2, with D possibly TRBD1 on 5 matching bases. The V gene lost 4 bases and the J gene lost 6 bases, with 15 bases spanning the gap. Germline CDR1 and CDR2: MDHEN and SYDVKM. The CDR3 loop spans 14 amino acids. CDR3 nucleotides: TGTGCCAGCAGTTCTGCCCGGATAGGGGATGGCTACACCTTC. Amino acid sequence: CASSSARIGDGYTF.

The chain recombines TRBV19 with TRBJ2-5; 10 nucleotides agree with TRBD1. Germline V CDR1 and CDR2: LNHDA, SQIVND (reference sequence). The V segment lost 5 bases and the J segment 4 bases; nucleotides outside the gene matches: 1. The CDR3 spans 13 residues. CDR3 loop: CASSWDRGETQYF. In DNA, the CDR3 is TGTGCCAGTAGTTGGGACAGGGGAGAGACCCAGTACTTC.